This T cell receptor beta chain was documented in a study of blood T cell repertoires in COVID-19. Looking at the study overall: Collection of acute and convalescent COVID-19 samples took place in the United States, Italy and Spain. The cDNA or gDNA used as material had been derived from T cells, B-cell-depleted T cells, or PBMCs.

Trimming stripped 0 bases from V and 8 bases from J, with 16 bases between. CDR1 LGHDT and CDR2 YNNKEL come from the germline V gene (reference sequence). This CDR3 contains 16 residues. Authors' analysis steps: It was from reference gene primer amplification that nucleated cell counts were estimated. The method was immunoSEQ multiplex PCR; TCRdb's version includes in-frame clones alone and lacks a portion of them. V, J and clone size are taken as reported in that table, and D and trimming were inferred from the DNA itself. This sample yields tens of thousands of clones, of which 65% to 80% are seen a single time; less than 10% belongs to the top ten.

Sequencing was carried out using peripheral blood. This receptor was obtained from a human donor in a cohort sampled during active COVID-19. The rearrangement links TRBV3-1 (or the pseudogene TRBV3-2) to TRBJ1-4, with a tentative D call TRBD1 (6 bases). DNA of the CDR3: TGTGCCAGCAGCCAAGATATACCAAGTAGGGGGGAAAAACTGTTTTTT. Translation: CASSQDIPSRGEKLFF.